The 20 T cell receptor beta chains presented below share a single source sample, sequenced in a study of T cell repertoires in cytomegalovirus infection (dated by TCRdb to the late 2010s). TCRdb shows the sequencer as Illumina HiSeq 1500. TCRdb applied fastp at Q25 and MiXCR to the public reads, then kept only in-frame beta chains. All rows with the same CDR3 protein become a single entry with the most common DNA and genes. Recorded for this sample are roughly 720,000 distinct CDR3 sequences; roughly 35% of them occurred a single time. The leading ten clones occupy under 3% of the sample. The sequencing input was PBMCs. These receptors were taken from a human donor in good health (CMV status not recorded). Some clones in this sample may be carry-over from other donors' samples.

This chain links TRBV4-2 with TRBJ2-3; TRBD1 matches 7 bases. CDR1 LGHNA and CDR2 YNFKEQ come from the germline V gene. Trimming took 3 bases from V and 3 from J; bases not matched to a gene: 3. There are 14 residues in the CDR3. CDR3 protein: CASSHEQGTDTQYF. CDR3 bases: TGTGCCAGCAGCCACGAACAGGGGACAGATACGCAGTATTTT.

This clonotype was counted between two and nine times. This sequence joins TRBV6-5 and TRBJ2-5, with 14 nucleotides matching TRBD2. CDR3 length: 17 residues. Germline assignment: CDR1 MNHEY and CDR2 SVGAGI. Losses at the gene ends were 0 bases for V and 2 bases for J; bases not matched to a gene: 2. Written as DNA, the CDR3 is TGTGCCAGCAGTTACTCGGGGACTAGCGGGGGTCAAGAGACCCAGTACTTC. Amino acids: CASSYSGTSGGQETQYF.

This clonotype was counted many times. The V call is TRBV27, the J call TRBJ1-2; 7 bases match TRBD1. The CDR3 runs 15 residues. Germline CDR1 and CDR2: MNHEY and SMNVEV (reference sequence). Trimming removed 8 bases from V and 4 bases from J; junction bases left unmatched: 13. The CDR3 reads CASAPPQGDLYGYTF. In DNA, the CDR3 is TGTGCCAGCGCTCCGCCCCAGGGGGATCTCTATGGCTACACCTTC.

The table lists this clonotype with a count of one. The chain links TRBV10-3 to TRBJ2-7; TRBD1 matches 8 bases. From germline, CDR1 is ENHRY and CDR2 SYGVKD. The CDR3 is 15 amino acids. V shed 0 bases, J shed 1 base, and the junction held 2 bases outside the gene matches. This CDR3 reads CAISESDRASYEQYF. The CDR3 DNA reads as TGTGCCATCAGTGAGTCGGACAGGGCATCCTACGAGCAGTACTTC.

This clonotype was counted ten times or more. The chain has TRBV7-2 and TRBJ2-5, with 7 bases fitting TRBD1. The CDR3 totals 13 residues. Germline values: CDR1 SGHTA, CDR2 FQGNSA. After removal of 5 bases from V and 6 bases from J, the junction contained 6 bases not matched to a gene. In DNA form, the CDR3 reads TGTGCCAGCAGCGGTGGCAGGGGGAAGACCCAGTACTTC. The encoded protein is CASSGGRGKTQYF.

The chain joins TRBV7-2 to TRBJ2-1; TRBD2 agrees at 8 bases. There are 15 residues in the CDR3. CDR1 and CDR2 from the germline V gene are SGHTA and FQGNSA. J lost 5 bases, V lost 3 bases, and 6 bases had no gene match. The CDR3: CASSLGAGVHNEQFF. The CDR3 DNA sequence: TGTGCCAGCAGCTTGGGAGCGGGGGTCCACAATGAGCAGTTCTTC.

Many counts were recorded for this clonotype. The V and J genes are TRBV2 and TRBJ1-4; no clear D gene. The CDR3 runs 14 residues. Per germline, CDR1 SNHLY and CDR2 FYNNEI. Trimming took off 8 bases at V and 3 bases at J, with 13 bases between the two ends. The CDR3 loop is CASVMQLANEKLFF. The CDR3 nucleotides read TGTGCCAGCGTGATGCAGTTGGCTAATGAAAAACTGTTTTTT.

This clonotype was observed a handful of times. The chain recombines TRBV6-2 or TRBV6-3 with TRBJ1-5, with D perhaps TRBD1 (6 bases). Trimming removed 6 bases from V and 0 bases from J, with 18 bases in between. The CDR3 has 17 amino acids. CDR1 is MNHEY, CDR2 SVGEGT, per germline. CDR3 DNA: TGTGCCAGCAGCCCGAAAGGGACATTTTATAGCAATCAGCCCCAGCATTTT. Translation gives CASSPKGTFYSNQPQHF.

This clonotype was observed at least ten times. The CDR3 nucleotides read TGTGCCAGCAGCCTATCGTGGCGGGAGGCCTACAATGAGCAGTTCTTC. This gives the protein CASSLSWREAYNEQFF. J is TRBJ2-1 and V is TRBV7-2; TRBD2 agrees at 8 bases. J was trimmed by 2 bases and V by 5 bases; bases with no gene match: 8. The CDR3 has 16 residues. Looked up from germline, CDR1 is SGHTA and CDR2 is FQGNSA.

The chain combines TRBV7-8 with TRBJ1-3; D gene uncertain. V was pared by 0 bases and J by 0 bases, with 9 bases between. CDR1 is SGHVS, CDR2 FQNEAQ, per germline. The CDR3 spans 16 residues. DNA of the CDR3: TGTGCCAGCAGCTTAGCGGGAGATGACTCTGGAAACACCATATATTTT. It codes for CASSLAGDDSGNTIYF.

This clonotype was recorded a few times. The genes are TRBV7-6 and TRBJ1-1; D remains ambiguous. Germline V gene sequence: CDR1 SGHVS, CDR2 FNYEAQ. V dropped 1 base and J dropped 4 bases, with 10 bases sitting between them. This CDR3 region has 14 residues. The chain's CDR3 is CASSLGARFTEAFF. CDR3 in DNA: TGTGCCAGCAGCTTAGGGGCCAGATTCACTGAAGCTTTCTTT.

This clonotype was seen repeatedly, ten times or more. Written as DNA, the CDR3 is TGTGCCAGCAGCTTAGGCGGGAGGGCTGGTGTAGCAGATACGCAGTATTTT. This codes for CASSLGGRAGVADTQYF. V is TRBV7-2 and J is TRBJ2-3, with 9 bases lining up with TRBD2. Germline V lookup: CDR1 SGHTA, CDR2 FQGNSA. The CDR3 spans 17 residues. Unmatched junction bases numbered 9, after V lost 1 base and J lost 4 bases.

The J gene is TRBJ1-2, the V gene TRBV5-1; TRBD1 is a possible D gene (6 bases). The CDR3 is 14 amino acids. CDR1 SGHRS and CDR2 YFSETQ come from the germline V gene. The V end was cut by 4 bases, the J end by 8 bases, with 18 bases between. CDR3 bases: TGCGCCAGCAGCGGGGACGGAGGGGGGCTCGGCTACACCTTC. It is translated as CASSGDGGGLGYTF.

The J gene is TRBJ1-6, the V gene TRBV5-1; no definite D call. Trimming cost V 2 bases and J 4 bases, with 10 bases left between them. Germline loops: CDR1 SGHRS, CDR2 YFSETQ. CDR3 length: 15 amino acids. CDR3 amino acids: CASSLSADYNSPLHF. CDR3 sequence (DNA): TGCGCCAGCAGCTTATCGGCCGATTATAATTCACCCCTCCACTTT. Full variable domain (outside the CDR3, taken from reference TRBV5-1 and TRBJ1-6): KAGVTQTPRYLIKTRGQQVTLSCSPISGHRSVSWYQQTPGQGLQFLFEYFSETQRNKGNFPGRFSGRQFSNSRSEMNVSTLELGDSALYLCASSLSADYNSPLHFGNGTRLTVT.

The chain recombines TRBV24-1 with TRBJ2-7; 12 nucleotides agree with TRBD2. From germline, CDR1 is KGHDR and CDR2 SFDVKD. With V trimmed by 2 bases and J by 3 bases, 4 bases remained unmatched. This CDR3 has 16 amino acids. DNA for the CDR3: TGTGCCACCAGTGATTCTAGCGGGGGGGCCTTCTACGAGCAGTACTTC. Translated: CATSDSSGGAFYEQYF.

This clonotype was found a few times. The chain couples TRBV4-1 to TRBJ2-3; possible D gene TRBD1, 5 bases. Trimming pared 0 bases from V and 3 bases from J, leaving 16 bases between. CDR1 MGHRA and CDR2 YSYEKL come from the germline V gene. This CDR3 is 17 amino acids long. The CDR3 DNA sequence: TGCGCCAGCAGCCAAGAATTGGCAGGGCGGTTGACAGATACGCAGTATTTT. This encodes CASSQELAGRLTDTQYF.

The chain couples TRBV6-1 to TRBJ1-2, with D possibly being TRBD1 (5 bases). This CDR3 has 13 amino acids. Germline CDR1 reads MNHNS; CDR2 reads SASEGT. The germline V and J ends were trimmed by 1 base and 8 bases, with 11 bases remaining between them. The CDR3 is CASSEGGSRGYTF. For the CDR3, the DNA is TGTGCCAGCAGTGAAGGGGGGTCGCGGGGCTACACCTTC.

In its sample, this clonotype was seen a few times. This chain uses TRBV6-1 with TRBJ2-2; 9 bases fit TRBD2. CDR1 is MNHNS and CDR2 is SASEGT in the germline V gene. V lost 8 bases to trimming and J lost 5 bases; unmatched junction nucleotides: 9. The CDR3 extends over 15 amino acids. The CDR3 loop reads CASGWTSVITGELFF. CDR3 nucleotide sequence: TGTGCCAGCGGCTGGACTAGCGTAATAACCGGGGAGCTGTTTTTT.

CDR3: CSDQQTAPGEQYF. Written as DNA, the CDR3 is TGCAGCGACCAGCAGACAGCGCCTGGCGAGCAGTACTTC. The genes are TRBV29-1 and TRBJ2-7; TRBD1 is a possible D gene (5 bases). Germline CDR1 SQVTM, CDR2 ANQGSEA. The CDR3 runs 13 residues. V shed 7 bases and J shed 6 bases, with 19 bases lying between them.

This clonotype was seen only a few times. The chain couples TRBV28 to TRBJ2-7, with D maybe TRBD2 (5 bases). V was cut by 6 bases and J by 5 bases, with 23 bases left in between. CDR1 is MDHEN and CDR2 is SYDVKM in the germline V gene. The length of the CDR3 is 16 residues. CDR3 DNA: TGTGCCAGCAGCTCAGCCGGGAACCCCCGGGATCACGAGCAGTACTTC. Its protein is CASSSAGNPRDHEQYF.